This is a list of T cell receptor beta chains from one sample in a study of read filtering for tumor transcriptome and immune sequencing. MiXCR, applied by TCRdb to the reads, yields one record per CDR3 protein. The table records about 39,000 distinct CDR3 sequences, around 15% of them present only once. Material: a population of CD138-negative cells sorted from bone marrow. Receptors were obtained from a donor over 35 with multiple myeloma. CDR3s include the opening cysteine and the closing phenylalanine or tryptophan. Each record gives: J gene, D gene, V gene, clone size, CDR3 DNA, CDR3 protein. The D gene is left open where the match is weak. Only part of the rows carry a size: once, few, many, or a class if the clone is expanded.

J gene: TRBJ1-5
D gene: NA
V gene: TRBV12-3/TRBV12-4
clone size: many
CDR3 DNA: TGTGCCAGCAGTTACAGCTATCAGCCCCAGCATTTT
CDR3 protein: CASSYSYQPQHF

J gene: TRBJ2-3
D gene: TRBD2
V gene: TRBV4-1
clone size: many
CDR3 DNA: TGCGCCAGCAAACTAGCGGGGGTCACAGATACGCAGTATTTT
CDR3 protein: CASKLAGVTDTQYF

J gene: TRBJ2-3
D gene: NA
V gene: TRBV20-1
clone size: many
CDR3 DNA: TGCAGTGCTAGGGGCGGGGAGCCCACAGATACGCAGTATTTT
CDR3 protein: CSARGGEPTDTQYF

J gene: TRBJ2-7
D gene: TRBD2
V gene: TRBV7-3
clone size: many
CDR3 DNA: TGTGCCAGCAAAAATAGCGGGGCGTACGAGCAGTACTTC
CDR3 protein: CASKNSGAYEQYF

J gene: TRBJ2-1
D gene: TRBD2
V gene: TRBV7-9
clone size: many
CDR3 DNA: TGTGCCAGCCGGAGCGGGACTGGGGTAAATGAGCAGTTCTTC
CDR3 protein: CASRSGTGVNEQFF

J gene: TRBJ2-2
D gene: NA
V gene: TRBV4-1
clone size: few
CDR3 DNA: TGCGCCAGCAGTCGCACAGGGTCGGGAGGCGGGGAGCTGTTTTTT
CDR3 protein: CASSRTGSGGGELFF

J gene: TRBJ2-3
D gene: NA
V gene: TRBV5-1
clone size: many
CDR3 DNA: TGCGCCAGCAGCTACCGGGACTCAACAGATACGCAGTATTTT
CDR3 protein: CASSYRDSTDTQYF

J gene: TRBJ2-3
D gene: TRBD2
V gene: TRBV27
clone size: many
CDR3 DNA: TGTGCCAGCAGCTTCGGGGGGGCCAAGTATCGTACGCAGTATTTT
CDR3 protein: CASSFGGAKYRTQYF

J gene: TRBJ2-7
D gene: NA
V gene: TRBV3-1
clone size: NA
CDR3 DNA: TGTGCCAGCAGCCAAGATCTTGGCCTAGCCGAGACCTACGAGCAGTACTTC
CDR3 protein: CASSQDLGLAETYEQYF

J gene: TRBJ2-1
D gene: NA
V gene: TRBV19
clone size: many
CDR3 DNA: TGTGCCAGTAGCTCCGACCTTAATGAGCAGTTCTTC
CDR3 protein: CASSSDLNEQFF

J gene: TRBJ2-3
D gene: NA
V gene: TRBV3-1
clone size: many
CDR3 DNA: TGTGCCAGCAGCCAAGATCCGCGGGGTGCAGATACGCAGTATTTT
CDR3 protein: CASSQDPRGADTQYF

J gene: TRBJ2-1
D gene: NA
V gene: TRBV20-1
clone size: many
CDR3 DNA: TGCAGTGCTAGAGATCTTGCGTTTGGTGAGCAGTTCTTC
CDR3 protein: CSARDLAFGEQFF

J gene: TRBJ2-1
D gene: TRBD2
V gene: TRBV3-1
clone size: many
CDR3 DNA: TGTGCCAGCAGCCAGGGGAGGGCCAGGAATGAGCAGTTCTTC
CDR3 protein: CASSQGRARNEQFF

J gene: TRBJ1-2
D gene: NA
V gene: TRBV12-3/TRBV12-4
clone size: NA
CDR3 DNA: TGTGCCAGCAGTCAACAAGTGGCGGGGGGGCATGGCTACACCTTC
CDR3 protein: CASSQQVAGGHGYTF

J gene: TRBJ2-3
D gene: NA
V gene: TRBV5-1
clone size: many
CDR3 DNA: TGCGCCAGCAGCCCGAGACAGTCAGTAAAGTATTTT
CDR3 protein: CASSPRQSVKYF

J gene: TRBJ1-1
D gene: NA
V gene: TRBV27
clone size: many
CDR3 DNA: TGTGCCAGCAGTTTACTGGGAATGAACACTGAAGCTTTCTTT
CDR3 protein: CASSLLGMNTEAFF

J gene: TRBJ1-5
D gene: TRBD1
V gene: TRBV19
clone size: many
CDR3 DNA: TGTGCCAGTACCGTTGGACAGGGAGGTTATCAGCCCCAGCATTTT
CDR3 protein: CASTVGQGGYQPQHF

J gene: TRBJ2-1
D gene: TRBD2
V gene: TRBV20-1
clone size: medium-sized
CDR3 DNA: TGCAGTGCCACGACTAGCGGGAGGAGCTCCTACAATGAGCAGTTCTTC
CDR3 protein: CSATTSGRSSYNEQFF

J gene: TRBJ2-2
D gene: NA
V gene: TRBV30
clone size: many
CDR3 DNA: TGTGCCTGGAGGACAGGAGGTATCACCGGGGAGCTGTTTTTT
CDR3 protein: CAWRTGGITGELFF

J gene: TRBJ2-2
D gene: TRBD1
V gene: TRBV28
clone size: NA
CDR3 DNA: TGTGCCAGCTGCAGACAAATAATACGCGACAGGGAGAGCACCGGGGAGCTGTTTTTT
CDR3 protein: CASCRQIIRDRESTGELFF

J gene: TRBJ2-6
D gene: NA
V gene: TRBV6-1
clone size: NA
CDR3 DNA: TGTGCCAGCACGAGGTCTGGGGCCAACGTCCAGACTTTC
CDR3 protein: CASTRSGANVQTF

J gene: TRBJ2-2
D gene: TRBD1
V gene: TRBV13
clone size: many
CDR3 DNA: TGTGCCAGCAGCCTCAACAGGGGGCGAAGGACCGGGGAGCTGTTTTTT
CDR3 protein: CASSLNRGRRTGELFF

J gene: TRBJ1-3
D gene: NA
V gene: TRBV19
clone size: many
CDR3 DNA: TGTGCCAGTAGGAGGACCGCTAGCTCTGGAAACACCATATATTTT
CDR3 protein: CASRRTASSGNTIYF

J gene: TRBJ2-1
D gene: NA
V gene: TRBV6-1
clone size: few
CDR3 DNA: TGTGCCAGCAGTGAAGCGTCGTCCGGCAATGAGCAGTTCTTC
CDR3 protein: CASSEASSGNEQFF

J gene: TRBJ1-2
D gene: NA
V gene: TRBV7-2
clone size: many
CDR3 DNA: TGTGCCAGCAGCCCGAATACGCATCATGGCTACACCTTC
CDR3 protein: CASSPNTHHGYTF

J gene: TRBJ2-2
D gene: TRBD1
V gene: TRBV12-3/TRBV12-4
clone size: NA
CDR3 DNA: TGTGCCAGCAGTTTTGGGACAGGACACACCGGGGAGCTGTTTTTT
CDR3 protein: CASSFGTGHTGELFF

J gene: TRBJ1-2
D gene: TRBD1
V gene: TRBV25-1
clone size: many
CDR3 DNA: TGTGCCAGCAGGGGAGGGACAGGGGCTATCAATGGCTACACCTTC
CDR3 protein: CASRGGTGAINGYTF

J gene: TRBJ1-3
D gene: NA
V gene: TRBV20-1
clone size: many
CDR3 DNA: TGCAGTGCTAGAGGCCCAGGGTCTGGAAACACCATATATTTT
CDR3 protein: CSARGPGSGNTIYF

J gene: TRBJ1-5
D gene: NA
V gene: TRBV29-1
clone size: NA
CDR3 DNA: TGCAGCGTTGGTTTGGCTTACAATCAGCCCCAGCATTTT
CDR3 protein: CSVGLAYNQPQHF

J gene: TRBJ2-7
D gene: NA
V gene: TRBV11-3
clone size: many
CDR3 DNA: TGTGCCAGCAGCGTCCCAGGGTACGGCGAGCAGTACTTC
CDR3 protein: CASSVPGYGEQYF

J gene: TRBJ2-7
D gene: TRBD2
V gene: TRBV20-1
clone size: many
CDR3 DNA: TGCAGTGCTAGCCGGCTAGCGGGGGCCTCCTACGAGCAGTACTTC
CDR3 protein: CSASRLAGASYEQYF

J gene: TRBJ2-3
D gene: NA
V gene: TRBV11-3
clone size: NA
CDR3 DNA: TGTGCCAGCAGCACCCGACAGACAACAGATACGCAGTATTTT
CDR3 protein: CASSTRQTTDTQYF

J gene: TRBJ2-4
D gene: TRBD2
V gene: TRBV2
clone size: NA
CDR3 DNA: TGTGCCAGCAGTAAGGGGAGAACGGGACTAGCGGGAGGTTCGGTCAAAAACATTCAGTACTTC
CDR3 protein: CASSKGRTGLAGGSVKNIQYF

J gene: TRBJ2-7
D gene: TRBD1
V gene: TRBV15
clone size: many
CDR3 DNA: TGTGCCACCAGCTCTCCGGGACAGGGTACCCCCGGACTCGGCGAGCAGTACTTC
CDR3 protein: CATSSPGQGTPGLGEQYF

J gene: TRBJ2-3
D gene: NA
V gene: TRBV12-3/TRBV12-4
clone size: many
CDR3 DNA: TGTGCCAGCAGTTTCGGGCGGGGCCAAAGCACAGATACGCAGTATTTT
CDR3 protein: CASSFGRGQSTDTQYF

J gene: TRBJ2-1
D gene: TRBD2
V gene: TRBV7-8
clone size: many
CDR3 DNA: TGTGCCAGCAGCCCAACTAGCGGGAGGATATATGAGCAGTTCTTC
CDR3 protein: CASSPTSGRIYEQFF

J gene: TRBJ2-7
D gene: NA
V gene: TRBV11-1
clone size: many
CDR3 DNA: TGTGCCAGCAGCTTATATTCCTACGAGCAGTACTTC
CDR3 protein: CASSLYSYEQYF

J gene: TRBJ2-1
D gene: TRBD2
V gene: TRBV20-1
clone size: many
CDR3 DNA: TGCAGTGCTAGCGGGGGGGCTTCGTACAATGAGCAGTTCTTC
CDR3 protein: CSASGGASYNEQFF

J gene: TRBJ2-7
D gene: TRBD2
V gene: TRBV20-1
clone size: few
CDR3 DNA: TGCAGTGCTAGAAGGGTTGGAAGGGTAGCGGGAGTACCCTCCTACGAGCAGTACTTC
CDR3 protein: CSARRVGRVAGVPSYEQYF

J gene: TRBJ1-5
D gene: TRBD1
V gene: TRBV4-1
clone size: many
CDR3 DNA: TGCGCCAGCTCAGCTCAGACAGGGGGAAGTCAGCCCCAGCATTTT
CDR3 protein: CASSAQTGGSQPQHF

J gene: TRBJ2-7
D gene: TRBD2
V gene: TRBV18
clone size: many
CDR3 DNA: TGTGCCAGCTCATTCTACCTAGCGGGAGGGAGCGAGCAGTACTTC
CDR3 protein: CASSFYLAGGSEQYF

J gene: TRBJ2-7
D gene: TRBD2
V gene: TRBV5-1
clone size: many
CDR3 DNA: TGCGCCAGCAGCTTGGATAGCGGGGGGGCCGTACTTGTGTACGAGCAGTACTTC
CDR3 protein: CASSLDSGGAVLVYEQYF

J gene: TRBJ2-7
D gene: NA
V gene: TRBV6-1
clone size: few
CDR3 DNA: TGTGCCAGCAGTCCTCGAACCAGGACATCCTACGAGCAGTACTTC
CDR3 protein: CASSPRTRTSYEQYF

J gene: TRBJ2-7
D gene: TRBD2
V gene: TRBV3-1
clone size: many
CDR3 DNA: TGTGCCAGCAGCCAAGGGACTAGACGCTACGAGCAGTACTTC
CDR3 protein: CASSQGTRRYEQYF

J gene: TRBJ2-2
D gene: TRBD1
V gene: TRBV25-1
clone size: NA
CDR3 DNA: TGTGCCAGCACGAAGACAGGGTATGGCACCGGGGAGCTGTTTTTT
CDR3 protein: CASTKTGYGTGELFF

J gene: TRBJ2-4
D gene: NA
V gene: TRBV29-1
clone size: many
CDR3 DNA: TGCAGCCCCACCTTACCCCTTACAGGTCGCAAAAACATTCAGTACTTC
CDR3 protein: CSPTLPLTGRKNIQYF

J gene: TRBJ1-5
D gene: NA
V gene: TRBV6-1
clone size: many
CDR3 DNA: TGTGCCAGCAGTGAATTCATAGGGCAGGATCAGCCCCAGCATTTT
CDR3 protein: CASSEFIGQDQPQHF

J gene: TRBJ1-2
D gene: NA
V gene: TRBV18
clone size: many
CDR3 DNA: TGTGCCAGCTCACCAGAGGGAAGCTATGGCTACACCTTC
CDR3 protein: CASSPEGSYGYTF

J gene: TRBJ1-1
D gene: NA
V gene: TRBV28
clone size: medium-sized
CDR3 DNA: TGTGCCAGCAGTTTCGGTTGGGGCCGTAACGTTGGGGGCGCTGAAGCTTTCTTT
CDR3 protein: CASSFGWGRNVGGAEAFF

J gene: TRBJ1-2
D gene: NA
V gene: TRBV5-1
clone size: many
CDR3 DNA: TGCGCCAGCAGCTCAGACAACAACTATGGCTACACCTTC
CDR3 protein: CASSSDNNYGYTF